Following are 21 T cell receptor beta chains from one sample sequenced in a study of shared clonotypes between healthy human individuals. The data were produced by immunoSEQ multiplex PCR, yet TCRdb's version contains in-frame clones alone and is incomplete. The sample holds about 560,000 clones, around three quarters seen once. Input material: PBMCs. These receptors were obtained from a woman aged 40 to 49 in good health. Some clones in this sample may be carry-over from other donors' samples.

This chain uses TRBV7-8 with TRBJ2-3; D might be TRBD2 (5 bases). Germline lookup yields CDR1 SGHVS and CDR2 FQNEAQ. Between the trimmed V and J ends, which lost 1 base and 2 bases, there was a span of 10 bases. This CDR3 contains 15 residues. DNA of the CDR3: TGTGCCAGCAGCTTAGATCGGGGAGCCACAGATACGCAGTATTTT. This codes for CASSLDRGATDTQYF.

This chain connects TRBV5-1 to TRBJ2-3; D remains unclear. The length of the CDR3 is 14 residues. V was pared by 3 bases and J by 3 bases, with 11 bases between. Germline-derived CDR1 and CDR2 are SGHRS and YFSETQ. The CDR3: CASSSLVGTDTQYF. DNA of the CDR3: TGCGCCAGCAGCTCCCTAGTAGGGACAGATACGCAGTATTTT.

The chain combines TRBV7-2 with TRBJ2-1; 7 bases map to TRBD2. Trimming took 5 bases from V and 9 from J; bases not matched to a gene: 1. The CDR3 runs to 11 residues. CDR1 is SGHTA, CDR2 FQGNSA, per germline. Here the CDR3 reads CASSTSVEQFF. DNA for the CDR3: TGTGCCAGCAGCACTAGCGTTGAGCAGTTCTTC.

This clone occurred once. This chain links TRBV14 with TRBJ2-1, with D hard to call. The CDR3 has 11 residues. Trimming stripped 3 bases from V and 10 bases from J, with 7 bases between. Germline CDR1 SGHDN, CDR2 FVKESK. The CDR3 is CASSQRIEQFF. CDR3 in DNA: TGTGCCAGCAGCCAGCGGATAGAGCAGTTCTTC.

This clone was seen only a few times. Since a much larger clone is just one base distant, this may be a read error. Other DNA sequences of this sample code for an identical CDR3. The J gene is TRBJ2-6, the V gene TRBV5-1; 7 bases line up with TRBD1. CDR3 size: 14 residues. Germline loops: CDR1 SGHRS, CDR2 YFSETQ. CDR3 in amino acids: CASSLVEGANVLTF. For the CDR3, the DNA is TGCGCCAGCAGCTTGGTTGAGGGGGCTAACGTCCTGACTTTC.

V is TRBV9 and J is TRBJ2-5; no firm D call. The CDR3 is 15 residues long. CDR1 is SGDLS, CDR2 YYNGEE, per germline. Trimming took 0 bases from V and 5 from J, leaving 14 bases between them. CDR3 loop: CASSVAGSIWETQYF. The CDR3 DNA reads TGTGCCAGCAGCGTAGCCGGGTCCATCTGGGAGACCCAGTACTTC.

V is TRBV28 and J is TRBJ1-4; D is perhaps TRBD1 (6 bases). Trimming removed 6 bases from V and 4 bases from J, with 15 bases in between. CDR3 length: 15 residues. Germline V gene data show CDR1 as MDHEN and CDR2 as SYDVKM. The CDR3 is CASSPNRAFNEKLFF. The CDR3 DNA sequence: TGTGCCAGCAGCCCAAACAGGGCCTTTAATGAAAAACTGTTTTTT.

This clone was picked up a small number of times. The genes are TRBV10-3 and TRBJ1-5, with D perhaps TRBD1 (5 bases). This CDR3 contains 15 residues. Trimming removed 3 bases at V and 5 bases at J, with 14 bases between. Looked up from germline, CDR1 is ENHRY and CDR2 is SYGVKD. The CDR3 sequence: CAISDRGRDDQPQHF. The CDR3 DNA is TGTGCCATCAGTGACCGGGGCAGGGACGATCAGCCCCAGCATTTT.

The chain employs TRBV28 and TRBJ2-5; D could derive from TRBD1 or TRBD2 (5 bases each). This CDR3 has 14 amino acids. Trimming cost V 6 bases and J 5 bases, with 16 bases left between them. Germline V gives CDR1 MDHEN, CDR2 SYDVKM. CDR3 in amino acids: CASSGHGAYETQYF. CDR3 DNA sequence: TGTGCCAGCAGCGGCCACGGGGCATACGAGACCCAGTACTTC. Full variable domain (remainder filled in from reference TRBV28 and TRBJ2-5): DVKVTQSSRYLVKRTGEKVFLECVQDMDHENMFWYRQDPGLGLRLIYFSYDVKMKEKGDIPEGYSVSREKKERFSLILESASTNQTSMYLCASSGHGAYETQYFGPGTRLLVL.

This chain joins TRBV19 and TRBJ2-7, with 9 nucleotides matching TRBD2. Germline loops: CDR1 LNHDA, CDR2 SQIVND (reference sequence). This CDR3 has 16 residues. Trimming at V came to 5 bases and at J to 3 bases, leaving 11 bases not matched to a gene. The CDR3 region is CASSPPGSGGFYEQYF. DNA of the CDR3: TGTGCCAGTAGTCCCCCGGGGAGCGGGGGGTTCTACGAGCAGTACTTC.

Comments on this clone: Possible read error: a much larger clone is one base away. The sample carries other DNA sequences with the same CDR3. The J gene is TRBJ1-1, the V gene TRBV6-5; the match to TRBD1 covers 12 bases. The CDR3 contains 16 residues. Germline V gene sequence: CDR1 MNHEY, CDR2 SVGAGI. Trimming cost V 4 bases and J 11 bases; bases outside gene matches: 14. The DNA for the CDR3 is TGTGCCAGCAGTTCCACCTCAGGGACAGGGGGCCTGGTGGCTTTCTTT. This gives the protein CASSSTSGTGGLVAFF.

This clone was counted once. The chain joins TRBV18 to TRBJ1-2, with D unclear. The CDR3 is made up of 15 amino acids. V was pared by 0 bases and J by 1 base, with 9 bases between. Germline V gene data show CDR1 as KGHSH and CDR2 as LQKENI. For the CDR3, the DNA is TGTGCCAGCTCACCACCGCTGACGGGTAACTATGGCTACACCTTC. Translating gives CASSPPLTGNYGYTF. The full variable domain, in which reference TRBV18 and TRBJ1-2 provide the parts outside the CDR3, is NAGVMQNPRHLVRRRGQEARLRCSPMKGHSHVYWYRQLPEEGLKFMVYLQKENIIDESGMPKERFSAEFPKEGPSILRIQQVVRGDSAAYFCASSPPLTGNYGYTFGSGTRLTVV.

This clone has just a few counts. This chain links TRBV25-1 with TRBJ2-2, with D maybe TRBD2 (5 bases). The V and J ends lost 1 base and 7 bases respectively, with 13 bases between them. Germline values: CDR1 MGHDK, CDR2 SYGVNS. This CDR3 comprises 15 residues. This CDR3 reads CASSEFSSDYGELFF. DNA of the CDR3: TGTGCCAGCAGTGAATTCAGTAGCGATTACGGGGAGCTGTTTTTT.

This chain uses TRBV9 with TRBJ1-2, with D hard to call. V was trimmed by 7 bases and J by 2 bases, leaving 12 bases between them. The CDR3 has 13 residues. Germline V gene data show CDR1 as SGDLS and CDR2 as YYNGEE. Written as DNA, the CDR3 is TGTGCCAGCCGCACGGGAACAAACTATGGCTACACCTTC. The encoded protein is CASRTGTNYGYTF.

This chain joins TRBV6-6 and TRBJ1-1, with a possible D match to TRBD1 (5 bases). V was pared by 5 bases and J by 6 bases, with 10 bases between. This CDR3 contains 12 residues. CDR1 is MNHNY and CDR2 is SVGAGI in the germline V gene (reference sequence). The CDR3 spells CASSATAPEAFF. The DNA of the CDR3 is TGTGCCAGCAGTGCGACAGCTCCTGAAGCTTTCTTT.

CDR3: CASSIGNRKETQYF. The DNA for the CDR3 is TGTGCCAGTAGTATAGGGAACAGGAAAGAGACCCAGTACTTC. The rearrangement joins TRBV19 to TRBJ2-5; D might be TRBD1 (5 bases). CDR1 is LNHDA, CDR2 SQIVND, per germline (reference sequence). With 1 base removed from V and 3 bases from J, the gap between germline ends came to 9 bases. This CDR3 is 14 amino acids long.

This rearrangement joins TRBV7-8 to TRBJ1-4; D not certain. The CDR3 length is 16 residues. Germline V CDR1 and CDR2: SGHVS, FQNEAQ. Trimming cost V 3 bases and J 5 bases, with 16 bases left between them. In DNA form, the CDR3 reads TGTGCCAGCAGCTTCAAGGGCCGACGAGTAAATGAAAAACTGTTTTTT. Its protein is CASSFKGRRVNEKLFF.

The chain joins TRBV12-5 to TRBJ1-4, with 8 bases aligning to TRBD1. V shed 6 bases and J 7 bases; nucleotides not matched to a gene: 16. From germline, CDR1 is LGHNT and CDR2 FRNRAP. This CDR3 contains 17 residues. The CDR3 loop is CASGDPDRGVRVEKLFF. CDR3 DNA: TGTGCTAGTGGAGACCCCGACAGGGGAGTGAGAGTTGAAAAACTGTTTTTT.

This clone has only a few counts. CDR3 sequence (DNA): TGTGCCAGCAGTGAGTACAGAAGCAACTATGGCTACACCTTC. It yields the protein CASSEYRSNYGYTF. This chain connects TRBV6-1 to TRBJ1-2; D unresolved. Per the germline V gene, CDR1 is MNHNS and CDR2 is SASEGT. This CDR3 contains 14 residues. The V end lost 3 bases, the J end lost 2 bases, and 10 bases lay between the germline ends.

This clone has just one count. The genes are TRBV11-2 and TRBJ1-1; tentative D call: TRBD1 (5 bases). The CDR3 totals 15 residues. Looked up from germline, CDR1 is SGHAT and CDR2 is FQNNGV. Trimming pared 0 bases from V and 3 bases from J, leaving 11 bases between. CDR3 DNA sequence: TGTGCCAGCAGCTTAGATTTAGGGGAGGACACTGAAGCTTTCTTT. This encodes CASSLDLGEDTEAFF.

This chain links TRBV18 with TRBJ2-3; 13 nucleotides align to TRBD2. Germline V gives CDR1 KGHSH, CDR2 LQKENI. This CDR3 has 19 amino acids. J lost 5 bases, V lost 2 bases, and 13 bases had no gene match. For the CDR3, the DNA is TGTGCCAGCTCACCAGAGGGGACTAGCGGGATCCGGGGGGGAGATACGCAGTATTTT. Translating gives CASSPEGTSGIRGGDTQYF.